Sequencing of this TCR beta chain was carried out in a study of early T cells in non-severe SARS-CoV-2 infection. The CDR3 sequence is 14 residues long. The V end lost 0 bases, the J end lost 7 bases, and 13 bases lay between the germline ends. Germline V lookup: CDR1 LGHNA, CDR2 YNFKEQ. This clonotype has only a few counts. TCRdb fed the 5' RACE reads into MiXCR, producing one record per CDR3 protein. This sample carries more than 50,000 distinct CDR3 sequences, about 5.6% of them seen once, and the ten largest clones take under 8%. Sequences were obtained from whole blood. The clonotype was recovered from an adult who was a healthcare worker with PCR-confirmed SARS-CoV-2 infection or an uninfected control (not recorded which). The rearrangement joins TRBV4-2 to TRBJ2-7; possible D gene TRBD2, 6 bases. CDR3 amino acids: CASSQDEGGREQYF. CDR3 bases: TGTGCCAGCAGCCAAGACGAGGGAGGAAGGGAGCAGTACTTC.